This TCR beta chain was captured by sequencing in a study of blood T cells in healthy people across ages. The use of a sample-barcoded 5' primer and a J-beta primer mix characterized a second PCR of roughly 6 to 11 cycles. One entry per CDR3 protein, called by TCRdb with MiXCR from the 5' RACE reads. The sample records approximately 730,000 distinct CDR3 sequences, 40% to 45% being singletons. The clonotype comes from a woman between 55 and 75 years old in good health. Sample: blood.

As DNA, the CDR3 is TGTGCCAGCAGCGAGACCGGGACAGGGACAGAGACCCAGTACTTC. Its translation is CASSETGTGTETQYF. The chain links TRBV5-6 to TRBJ2-5, with 9 bases lining up with TRBD1. CDR1 is SGHDT, CDR2 YYEEEE, per germline. J was trimmed by 4 bases and V by 4 bases; bases with no gene match: 8. The CDR3 sequence is 15 residues long.